This TCR beta chain was captured by sequencing in a study of regulatory T cells in long-lasting Graves disease. Study conclusions and caveats: With approximately 2,500 shared public clonotypes, persistent patients exceeded new patients, who shared 950 to 1,000.

Time point reported: newly diagnosed GD, antithyroid drugs for less than 3 months. RNA isolated from PBMCs was used to make the TCR library. A word on this clonotype: The target antigen is unknown.

The germline V and J ends were trimmed by 0 bases and 3 bases, with 9 bases remaining between them. CDR1 and CDR2 from the germline V gene are MGHRA and YSYEKL. The CDR3 spans 15 residues. CDR3-region Arm-PCR and iRepertoire HTBI primers produced the TCR beta libraries. Each CDR3 protein gets one entry after TCRdb re-called the multiplex PCR reads with MiXCR. This table has about 530,000 distinct CDR3 sequences, 15% to 20% appearing once. These records were also assigned to another study, of T cells in Graves' hyperthyroidism and ophthalmopathy.

The sequencing here drew on peripheral blood mononuclear cells (PBMCs), taken at new diagnosis, from a patient treated with antithyroid drugs. This sequence was found in a woman in her forties or fifties with Graves disease. The chain carries TRBV4-1 and TRBJ1-5; D remains unclear. DNA for the CDR3: TGCGCCAGCAGCCAAGATAGGCGGCACAATCAGCCCCAGCATTTT. Translated, it gives CASSQDRRHNQPQHF.